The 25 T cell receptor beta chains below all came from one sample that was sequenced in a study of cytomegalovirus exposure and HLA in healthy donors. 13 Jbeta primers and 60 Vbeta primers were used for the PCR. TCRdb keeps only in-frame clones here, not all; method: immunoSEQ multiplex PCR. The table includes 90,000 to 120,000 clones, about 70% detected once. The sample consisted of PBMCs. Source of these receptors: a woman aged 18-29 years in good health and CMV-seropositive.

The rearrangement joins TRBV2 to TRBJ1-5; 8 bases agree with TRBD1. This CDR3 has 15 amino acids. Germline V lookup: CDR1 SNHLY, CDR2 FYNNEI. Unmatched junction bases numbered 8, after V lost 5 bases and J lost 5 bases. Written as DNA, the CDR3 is TGTGCCAGCAGTCCGACCCGACAGGGGCATCAGCCCCAGCATTTT. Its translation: CASSPTRQGHQPQHF.

The CDR3 DNA reads as TGTGCCAGCAGTTTAATTAGCGGGAGGGTCACCGGGGAGCTGTTTTTT. Its protein product is CASSLISGRVTGELFF. V gene TRBV27 combines with J gene TRBJ2-2, with 11 bases matching TRBD2. From germline, CDR1 is MNHEY and CDR2 SMNVEV (reference sequence). The length of the CDR3 is 16 residues. Trimming took 2 bases from V and 4 from J; bases not matched to a gene: 3.

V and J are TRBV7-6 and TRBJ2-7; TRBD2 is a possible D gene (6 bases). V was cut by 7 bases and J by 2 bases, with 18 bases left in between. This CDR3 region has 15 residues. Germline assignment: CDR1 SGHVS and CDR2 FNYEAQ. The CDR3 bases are TGTGCCAGCACCCCAGGGACGGGGGAGACCTACGAGCAGTACTTC. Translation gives CASTPGTGETYEQYF.

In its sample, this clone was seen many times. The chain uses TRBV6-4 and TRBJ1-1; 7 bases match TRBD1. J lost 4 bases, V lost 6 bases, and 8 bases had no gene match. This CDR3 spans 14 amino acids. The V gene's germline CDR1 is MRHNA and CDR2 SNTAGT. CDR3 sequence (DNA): TGTGCCAGCAGACAAGACAGGGAGAGCACTGAAGCTTTCTTT. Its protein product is CASRQDRESTEAFF.

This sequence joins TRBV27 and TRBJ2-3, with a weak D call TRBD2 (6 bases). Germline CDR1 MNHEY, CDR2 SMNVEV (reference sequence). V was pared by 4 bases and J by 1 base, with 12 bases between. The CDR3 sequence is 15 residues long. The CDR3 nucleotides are TGTGCCAGCAGTTCCCCCGGGGGTGGCACAGATACGCAGTATTTT. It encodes CASSSPGGGTDTQYF.

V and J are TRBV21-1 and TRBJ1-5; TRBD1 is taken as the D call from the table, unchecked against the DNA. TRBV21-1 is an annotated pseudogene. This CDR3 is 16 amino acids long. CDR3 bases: TGTGCCAGCAGCAAAGCCCGACAGGGGACGAAACAGCCCCAGCATTTT. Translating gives CASSKARQGTKQPQHF.

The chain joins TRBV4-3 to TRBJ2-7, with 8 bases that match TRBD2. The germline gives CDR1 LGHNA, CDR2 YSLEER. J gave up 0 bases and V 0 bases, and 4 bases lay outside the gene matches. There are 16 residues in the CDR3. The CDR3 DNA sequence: TGCGCCAGCAGCCAAGAAGCCGGGACTAGCTCCTACGAGCAGTACTTC. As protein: CASSQEAGTSSYEQYF.

The CDR3 region is CASSEAETEPTEAFF. The CDR3 DNA reads TGTGCCAGCAGTGAAGCCGAGACAGAACCCACTGAAGCTTTCTTT. The chain combines TRBV6-1 with TRBJ1-1; D may be TRBD1 (5 bases). Deletions cut 0 bases from V and 4 bases from J, with 12 bases between. Germline V CDR1 and CDR2: MNHNS, SASEGT. CDR3 size: 15 residues.

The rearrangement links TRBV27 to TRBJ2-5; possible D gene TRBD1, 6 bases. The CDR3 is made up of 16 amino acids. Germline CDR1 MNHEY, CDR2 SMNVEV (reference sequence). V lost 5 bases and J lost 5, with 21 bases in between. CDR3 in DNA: TGTGCCAGCAGTCGCACCTGGCGGCAGGGGATGGAGACCCAGTACTTC. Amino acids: CASSRTWRQGMETQYF.

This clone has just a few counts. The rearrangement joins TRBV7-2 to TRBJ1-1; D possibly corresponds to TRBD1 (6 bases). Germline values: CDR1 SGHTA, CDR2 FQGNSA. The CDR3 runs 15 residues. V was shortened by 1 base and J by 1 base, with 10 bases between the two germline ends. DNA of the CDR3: TGTGCCAGCAGCTTAGGTCCAGGGGAGAACACTGAAGCTTTCTTT. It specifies CASSLGPGENTEAFF.

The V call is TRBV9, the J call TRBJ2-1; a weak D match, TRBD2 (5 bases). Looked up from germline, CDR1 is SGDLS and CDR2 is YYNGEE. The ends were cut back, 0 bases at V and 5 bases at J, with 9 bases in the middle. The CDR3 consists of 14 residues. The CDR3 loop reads CASSVEERNNEQFF. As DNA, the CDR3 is TGTGCCAGCAGCGTAGAGGAGCGGAACAATGAGCAGTTCTTC.

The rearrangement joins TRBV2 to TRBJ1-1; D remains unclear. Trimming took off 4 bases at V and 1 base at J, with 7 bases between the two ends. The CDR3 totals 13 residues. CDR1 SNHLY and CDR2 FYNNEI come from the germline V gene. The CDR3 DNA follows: TGTGCCAGCAGTGTCGGTGAGAACACTGAAGCTTTCTTT. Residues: CASSVGENTEAFF. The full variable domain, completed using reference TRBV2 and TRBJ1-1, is EPEVTQTPSHQVTQMGQEVILRCVPISNHLYFYWYRQILGQKVEFLVSFYNNEISEKSEIFDDQFSVERPDGSNFTLKIRSTKLEDSAMYFCASSVGENTEAFFGQGTRLTVV.

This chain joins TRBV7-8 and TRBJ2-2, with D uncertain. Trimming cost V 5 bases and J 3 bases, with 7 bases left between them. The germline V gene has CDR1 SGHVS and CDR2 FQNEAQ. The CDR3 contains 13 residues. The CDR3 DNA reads TGTGCCAGCAGCCCCCGGTACACCGGGGAGCTGTTTTTT. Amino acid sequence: CASSPRYTGELFF.

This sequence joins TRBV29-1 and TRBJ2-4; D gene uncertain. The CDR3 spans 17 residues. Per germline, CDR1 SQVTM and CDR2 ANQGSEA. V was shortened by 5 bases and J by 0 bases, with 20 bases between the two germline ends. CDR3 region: CSVIRVPLELAKNIQYF. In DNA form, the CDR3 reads TGCAGCGTTATTAGAGTACCATTAGAGTTAGCCAAAAACATTCAGTACTTC.

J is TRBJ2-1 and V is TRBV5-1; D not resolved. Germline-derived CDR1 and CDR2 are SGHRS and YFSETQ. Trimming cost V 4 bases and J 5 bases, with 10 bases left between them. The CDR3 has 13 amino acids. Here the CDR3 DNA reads TGCGCCAGCAGCCGCAATAGTGACAATGAGCAGTTCTTC. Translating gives CASSRNSDNEQFF.

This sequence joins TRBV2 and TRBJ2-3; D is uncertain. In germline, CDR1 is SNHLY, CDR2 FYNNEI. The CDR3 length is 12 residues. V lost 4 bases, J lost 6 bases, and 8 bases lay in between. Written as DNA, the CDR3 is TGTGCCAGCAGTGGCGGCCGGGATACGCAGTATTTT. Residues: CASSGGRDTQYF.

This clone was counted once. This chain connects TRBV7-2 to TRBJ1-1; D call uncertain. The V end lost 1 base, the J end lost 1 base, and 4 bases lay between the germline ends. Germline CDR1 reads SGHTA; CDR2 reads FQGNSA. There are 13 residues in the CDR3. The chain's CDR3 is CASSLDRNTEAFF. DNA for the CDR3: TGTGCCAGCAGCTTAGACAGGAACACTGAAGCTTTCTTT.

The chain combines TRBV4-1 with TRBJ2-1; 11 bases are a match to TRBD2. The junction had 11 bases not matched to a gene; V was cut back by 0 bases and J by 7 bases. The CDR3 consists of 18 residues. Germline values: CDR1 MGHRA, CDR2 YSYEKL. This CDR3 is CASSQEGSLTSGINEQFF. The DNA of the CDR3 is TGCGCCAGCAGCCAAGAAGGGAGCTTGACTAGCGGGATAAATGAGCAGTTCTTC.

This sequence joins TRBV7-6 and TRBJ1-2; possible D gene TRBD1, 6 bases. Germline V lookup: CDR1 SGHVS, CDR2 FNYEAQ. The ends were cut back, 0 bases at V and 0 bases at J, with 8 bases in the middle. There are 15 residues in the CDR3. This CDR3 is CASSLADRTNYGYTF. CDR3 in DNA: TGTGCCAGCAGCTTAGCTGACAGGACTAACTATGGCTACACCTTC.

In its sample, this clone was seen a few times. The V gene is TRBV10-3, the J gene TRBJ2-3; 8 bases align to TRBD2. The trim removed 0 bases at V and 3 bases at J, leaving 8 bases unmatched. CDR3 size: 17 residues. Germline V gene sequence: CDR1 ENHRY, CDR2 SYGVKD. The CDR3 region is CAISESASGSETDTQYF. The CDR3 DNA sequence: TGTGCCATCAGTGAGTCGGCCAGCGGGAGTGAGACAGATACGCAGTATTTT.

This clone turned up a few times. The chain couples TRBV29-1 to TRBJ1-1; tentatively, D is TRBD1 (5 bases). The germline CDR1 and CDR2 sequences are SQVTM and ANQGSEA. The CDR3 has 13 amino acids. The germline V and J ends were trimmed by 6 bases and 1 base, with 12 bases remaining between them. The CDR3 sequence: CSVGGLSNTEAFF. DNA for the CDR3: TGCAGCGTGGGGGGACTCTCGAACACTGAAGCTTTCTTT.

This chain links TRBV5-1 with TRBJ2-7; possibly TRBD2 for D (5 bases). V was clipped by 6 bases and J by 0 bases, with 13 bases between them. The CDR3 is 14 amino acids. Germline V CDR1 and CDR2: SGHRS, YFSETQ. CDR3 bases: TGCGCCAGCACCAGGTCTAGCTTCTCCTACGAGCAGTACTTC. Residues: CASTRSSFSYEQYF.

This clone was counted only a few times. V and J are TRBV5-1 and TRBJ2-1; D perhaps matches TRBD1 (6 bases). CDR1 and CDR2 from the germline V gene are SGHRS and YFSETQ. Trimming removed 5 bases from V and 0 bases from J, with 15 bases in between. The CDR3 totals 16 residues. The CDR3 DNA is TGCGCCAGCAGAGGGCCGGGACAAAACTCCTACAATGAGCAGTTCTTC. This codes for CASRGPGQNSYNEQFF.

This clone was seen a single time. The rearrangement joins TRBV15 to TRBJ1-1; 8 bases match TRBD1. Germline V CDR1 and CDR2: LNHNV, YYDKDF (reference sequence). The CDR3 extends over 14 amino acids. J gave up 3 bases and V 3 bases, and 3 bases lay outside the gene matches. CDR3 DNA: TGTGCCACCAGCAGCCAGGGGGCTGACACTGAAGCTTTCTTT. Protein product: CATSSQGADTEAFF.

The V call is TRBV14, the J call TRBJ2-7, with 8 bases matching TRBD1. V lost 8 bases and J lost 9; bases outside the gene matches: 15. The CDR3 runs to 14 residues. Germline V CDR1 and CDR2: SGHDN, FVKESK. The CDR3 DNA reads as TGTGCCAGCTCCGGACAGGGTGGGAACCGCGGGCAGTACTTC. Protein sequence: CASSGQGGNRGQYF. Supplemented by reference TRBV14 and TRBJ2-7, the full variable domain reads EAGVTQFPSHSVIEKGQTVTLRCDPISGHDNLYWYRRVMGKEIKFLLHFVKESKQDESGMPNNRFLAERTGGTYSTLKVQPAELEDSGVYFCASSGQGGNRGQYFGPGTRLTVT.